This T cell receptor beta chain was identified during a study of blood T cells in healthy people across ages. CDR1 is SQVTM, CDR2 ANQGSEA, per germline. With 7 bases removed from V and 2 bases from J, the gap between germline ends came to 11 bases. The CDR3 runs to 12 residues. Using a J-beta primer mix together with a sample-barcoded 5' primer, a second PCR was run for about 6 to 12 cycles. TCRdb re-derived calls from the 5' RACE reads in MiXCR, one entry per CDR3 protein. This table has 660,000 or so distinct CDR3 sequences, roughly 53% appearing once. Only a few counts were recorded for this clonotype.

The J gene is TRBJ2-5, the V gene TRBV29-1; TRBD1 is a possible D gene (5 bases). The TCR was taken from a man aged 60 to 75 in good health. The source material was blood. The CDR3, as DNA: TGCAGCGGTGGGGCACAACAAGAGACCCAGTACTTC. It translates to CSGGAQQETQYF.